This T cell receptor (beta chain) is from a study of a mutant IDH1 vaccine in newly diagnosed glioma. Background on the study: Vaccination started 4-6 weeks after radiotherapy alone, or with temozolomide cycles. The sex distribution of treated patients was about 62% male and roughly 40% female, with a mean age of 40.4 years. Study-wide points: Pseudoprogression appears to have had no connection to changes in top peripheral T cell clonotypes.

Generated by immunoSEQ multiplex PCR, the TCRdb table keeps only in-frame clones and is missing some. The profile shows approximately 82,000 clones, approximately 85% of them singletons. Stated time point: week 23, last vaccination. Alongside topical imiquimod, each dose of vaccine comprised 300 ug of mutant IDH1 20-mer peptide. The germline CDR1 and CDR2 sequences are SGHRS and YFSETQ. The CDR3 contains 14 residues. Trimming shortened V by 3 bases and J by 1 base, and 9 bases separated the two germline ends. Comments on this clone: The antigen remains unidentified.

The chain carries TRBV5-1 and TRBJ2-3, with D possibly matching TRBD2 (5 bases). This clonotype was sampled from a man under 40 with glioma. Some clones in this sample may be carry-over from other donors' samples. The sequenced sample was PBMCs, obtained from a glioma patient whose treatment included an IDH1 peptide vaccine. CDR3 region: CASSSGLGTDTQYF. Here the CDR3 DNA reads TGCGCCAGCAGCTCAGGACTGGGCACAGATACGCAGTATTTT. The variable domain in full, completed from reference TRBV5-1 and TRBJ2-3, reads KAGVTQTPRYLIKTRGQQVTLSCSPISGHRSVSWYQQTPGQGLQFLFEYFSETQRNKGNFPGRFSGRQFSNSRSEMNVSTLELGDSALYLCASSSGLGTDTQYFGPGTRLTVL.